This T cell receptor beta chain is from a study of blood T cell repertoires in COVID-19. Study details: The origin of the acute and convalescent COVID-19 samples was the United States, Italy and Spain. Nucleic acid was either cDNA or gDNA, and it came from T cells, B-cell-depleted T cells, or PBMCs.

From germline, CDR1 is SNHLY and CDR2 FYNNEI. This CDR3 region has 16 residues. V lost 6 bases and J lost 1, with 18 bases in between. As processed by the authors: Amplifying reference gene primers gave estimates of nucleated cell counts. Repertoires were generated with immunoSEQ multiplex PCR, while TCRdb's copy carries only in-frame clones and drops some. V and J calls and clone size are as listed in that table; D and trimming were resolved from the DNA. The sample has 93,000 or so clones, roughly nine tenths seen once. The gene calls are TRBV2 and TRBJ1-1; no clear D. This TCR was recovered from a man aged 50 or older in a cohort sampled during active COVID-19. Sequenced: peripheral blood. Here the CDR3 DNA reads TGTGCCAGCAGAGCCGGGAAAGACGGAAGGAACACTGAAGCTTTCTTT. Protein: CASRAGKDGRNTEAFF.